Below are 26 T cell receptor beta chains sequenced from a single sample in a study of cytomegalovirus exposure and HLA in healthy donors. The PCR had 60 Vbeta and 13 Jbeta primers. Method: immunoSEQ multiplex PCR; TCRdb's copy keeps in-frame clones and lacks some. The sample yields about 130,000 clones, less than 80% seen once. Sequencing was performed on PBMCs. The receptors originated from a man between 25 and 39 years old in good health and CMV-seronegative.

Remarks on this clone: One junction end does not reproduce the germline sequence, and a read error may be involved. J is TRBJ2-1 and V is TRBV13; 7 positions agree with TRBD2. CDR1 PRHDT and CDR2 FYEKMQ come from the germline V gene (reference sequence). This CDR3 comprises 15 residues. Here the CDR3 DNA reads TGTGCCACCAGCAGGGACTATGTTGGCTACAATGAGCAGTTCTTC. It yields the protein CATSRDYVGYNEQFF.

This chain links TRBV5-6 with TRBJ1-1; D is uncertain. This CDR3 contains 13 residues. Looked up from germline, CDR1 is SGHDT and CDR2 is YYEEEE. V was shortened by 2 bases and J by 4 bases, with 9 bases between the two germline ends. The CDR3 DNA follows: TGTGCCAGCAGCTTTCTAGAGGGCACTGAAGCTTTCTTT. Encoded protein: CASSFLEGTEAFF.

DNA of the CDR3: TGTGCCAGCAGAACTGCGGGGGATCAGCCCCAGCATTTT. Encoded protein: CASRTAGDQPQHF. The rearrangement links TRBV6-6 to TRBJ1-5; D is possibly TRBD1 (5 bases). Deletions cut 6 bases from V and 5 bases from J, with 11 bases between. The CDR3 is made up of 13 amino acids. The germline V gene has CDR1 MNHNY and CDR2 SVGAGI (reference sequence).

The chain uses TRBV11-2 and TRBJ1-2; D possibly corresponds to TRBD1 (6 bases). This CDR3 has 14 residues. Germline loops: CDR1 SGHAT, CDR2 FQNNGV. V was pared by 1 base and J by 6 bases, with 12 bases between. The CDR3 region has the DNA TGTGCCAGCAGCTTAGGCGGAGCAGGGGATGGCTACACCTTC. Protein: CASSLGGAGDGYTF.

In DNA form, the CDR3 reads TGTGCCAGCAGCCAAGAAGCGGTGGGTTCCCAAGAGACCCAGTACTTC. It is translated as CASSQEAVGSQETQYF. The chain has TRBV4-2 and TRBJ2-5; D is possibly TRBD2 (5 bases). The CDR3 length is 16 residues. Germline CDR1 reads LGHNA; CDR2 reads YNFKEQ. V dropped 0 bases and J dropped 1 base, with 12 bases sitting between them.

The rearrangement links TRBV28 to TRBJ1-1; D perhaps matches TRBD1 (5 bases). CDR1 MDHEN and CDR2 SYDVKM come from the germline V gene. This CDR3 is built from 13 residues. V was trimmed by 5 bases and J by 3 bases, leaving 10 bases between them. This CDR3 reads CASSLDRYTEAFF. CDR3 in DNA: TGTGCCAGCAGTCTAGACAGATACACTGAAGCTTTCTTT. Together with reference TRBV28 and TRBJ1-1, the CDR3 gives the full variable domain: DVKVTQSSRYLVKRTGEKVFLECVQDMDHENMFWYRQDPGLGLRLIYFSYDVKMKEKGDIPEGYSVSREKKERFSLILESASTNQTSMYLCASSLDRYTEAFFGQGTRLTVV.

Comments on this clone: Additional DNA sequences in this sample encode the identical CDR3. The V and J genes are TRBV7-3 and TRBJ1-6; TRBD1 matches at 9 bases. This CDR3 region has 14 residues. Unmatched junction bases numbered 6, after V lost 5 bases and J lost 10 bases. The germline gives CDR1 SGHTA, CDR2 FQGTGA. The CDR3 is CASSLRQGESPLHF. The DNA for the CDR3 is TGTGCCAGCAGCCTGCGACAGGGGGAATCACCCCTCCACTTT.

The chain links TRBV19 to TRBJ2-1; the D is unclear. CDR1 is LNHDA, CDR2 SQIVND, per germline (reference sequence). CDR3 size: 11 residues. The ends were cut back, 2 bases at V and 10 bases at J, with 6 bases in the middle. The DNA for the CDR3 is TGTGCCAGTAGTATAAACTTAGAGCAGTTCTTC. It is translated as CASSINLEQFF.

The chain combines TRBV11-2 with TRBJ2-5; D possibly corresponds to TRBD2 (7 bases). This CDR3 is 17 amino acids long. Germline lookup yields CDR1 SGHAT and CDR2 FQNNGV. The V gene lost 1 base and the J gene lost 4 bases, with 19 bases spanning the gap. The CDR3 loop reads CASSLGVIGGAAETQYF. The DNA for the CDR3 is TGTGCCAGCAGCTTAGGTGTGATAGGGGGGGCCGCAGAGACCCAGTACTTC. Variable domain in full (rest from reference TRBV11-2 and TRBJ2-5): EAGVAQSPRYKIIEKRQSVAFWCNPISGHATLYWYQQILGQGPKLLIQFQNNGVVDDSQLPKDRFSAERLKGVDSTLKIQPAKLEDSAVYLCASSLGVIGGAAETQYFGPGTRLLVL.

The chain is built from TRBV5-6 and TRBJ2-5; 11 bases line up with TRBD2. V lost 4 bases, J lost 8 bases, and 13 bases stayed unmatched. The germline gives CDR1 SGHDT, CDR2 YYEEEE. The CDR3 extends over 16 amino acids. CDR3 sequence: CASSHLAGGSSRTQYF. The CDR3 DNA sequence: TGTGCCAGCAGCCACCTAGCGGGGGGCTCTAGTCGTACCCAGTACTTC. Variable domain in full (rest from reference TRBV5-6 and TRBJ2-5): DAGVTQSPTHLIKTRGQQVTLRCSPKSGHDTVSWYQQALGQGPQFIFQYYEEEERQRGNFPDRFSGHQFPNYSSELNVNALLLGDSALYLCASSHLAGGSSRTQYFGPGTRLLVL.

This clone was seen only a few times. The V and J genes are TRBV4-1 and TRBJ1-1; possibly TRBD1 for D (5 bases). Per germline, CDR1 MGHRA and CDR2 YSYEKL. The CDR3 sequence is 15 residues long. Trimming stripped 4 bases from V and 3 bases from J, with 15 bases between. CDR3: CASSRPSGGDTEAFF. The CDR3 DNA follows: TGCGCCAGCAGCCGCCCATCCGGGGGGGACACTGAAGCTTTCTTT.

V is TRBV6-5 and J is TRBJ1-5, with no clear D. Germline lookup yields CDR1 MNHEY and CDR2 SVGAGI. V was shortened by 5 bases and J by 6 bases, with 11 bases between the two germline ends. The CDR3 is 13 residues long. The CDR3 DNA follows: TGTGCCAGCAGTCCCAACAGATTTCAGCCCCAGCATTTT. It specifies CASSPNRFQPQHF.

The J gene is TRBJ2-3, the V gene TRBV28; 10 bases fit TRBD2. CDR3 length equals 14 residues. CDR1 is MDHEN, CDR2 SYDVKM, per germline. The junction had 4 bases not matched to a gene; V was cut back by 4 bases and J by 6 bases. CDR3 in DNA: TGTGCCAGCAGTTACGAGCGGGGGGGGGATACGCAGTATTTT. This encodes CASSYERGGDTQYF.

This chain connects TRBV6-1 to TRBJ1-1; 8 bases agree with TRBD1. In germline, CDR1 is MNHNS, CDR2 SASEGT. The V gene end was trimmed by 7 bases and the J gene end by 2 bases; junction bases not matched to a gene: 6. This CDR3 has 14 residues. This CDR3 reads CASTWDRSNTEAFF. The CDR3 DNA reads as TGTGCCAGCACCTGGGACAGGAGTAACACTGAAGCTTTCTTT.

The chain couples TRBV6-5 to TRBJ2-2; D is ambiguous. The germline V and J ends were trimmed by 0 bases and 4 bases, with 9 bases remaining between them. Germline V lookup: CDR1 MNHEY, CDR2 SVGAGI. The CDR3 has 15 amino acids. The CDR3, as DNA: TGTGCCAGCAGTTACTCGAGTGATAGCACCGGGGAGCTGTTTTTT. It yields the protein CASSYSSDSTGELFF.

The CDR3 DNA reads TGCGCCAGCAGTGGGGGGCAGGGGCGGACCCAGTACTTC. Translated: CASSGGQGRTQYF. The V and J genes are TRBV10-2 and TRBJ2-5; a possible D gene is TRBD1 (6 bases). In germline, CDR1 is WSHSY, CDR2 SAAADI. V shed 4 bases and J shed 7 bases, with 13 bases lying between them. The CDR3 extends over 13 amino acids.

As to this clone: The sample carries other DNA sequences with the same CDR3. The V and J genes are TRBV9 and TRBJ1-1; D is possibly TRBD1 (5 bases). Germline V gene sequence: CDR1 SGDLS, CDR2 YYNGEE. CDR3 length: 13 amino acids. The germline V and J ends were trimmed by 0 bases and 6 bases, with 9 bases remaining between them. The CDR3: CASSVVGGAEAFF. Written as DNA, the CDR3 is TGTGCCAGCAGCGTAGTGGGGGGAGCTGAAGCTTTCTTT.

DNA of the CDR3: TGTGCCAGCAGCTACCTTACAGGGGATGGCAAAAACATTCAGTACTTC. Protein: CASSYLTGDGKNIQYF. The chain carries TRBV2 and TRBJ2-4, with 7 positions matching TRBD1. Trimming removed 6 bases from V and 3 bases from J; junction bases left unmatched: 11. The CDR3 sequence is 16 residues long. Germline V lookup: CDR1 SNHLY, CDR2 FYNNEI.

This chain uses TRBV18 with TRBJ1-2, with 7 nucleotides matching TRBD1. Germline lookup yields CDR1 KGHSH and CDR2 LQKENI. The CDR3 is 14 amino acids. V lost 5 bases, J lost 0 bases, and 3 bases stayed unmatched. The CDR3 DNA sequence: TGTGCCAGCTCAGCGGGACAGACTAACTATGGCTACACCTTC. It encodes CASSAGQTNYGYTF.

The chain employs TRBV5-4 and TRBJ2-5; 9 nucleotides agree with TRBD1. CDR1 is SGHNT, CDR2 YYREEE, per germline (reference sequence). V gave up 6 bases and J gave up 3 bases; unmatched junction bases: 9. The CDR3 spans 15 residues. In DNA form, the CDR3 reads TGTGCCAGCACCAATAGGACAGGGGCCAAAGAGACCCAGTACTTC. Protein product: CASTNRTGAKETQYF.

V usage is TRBV28 and J usage is TRBJ1-4, with 8 positions matching TRBD1. Germline V gene sequence: CDR1 MDHEN, CDR2 SYDVKM. V dropped 6 bases and J dropped 8; count of bases not matched to a gene: 5. The CDR3 runs 13 residues. This CDR3 reads CASRGQVSEKLFF. CDR3 in DNA: TGTGCCAGCAGGGGACAGGTATCAGAAAAACTGTTTTTT.

This clone was counted a few times. The chain joins TRBV19 to TRBJ1-4, with D maybe TRBD1 (6 bases). This CDR3 has 13 residues. Trimming removed 6 bases from V and 5 bases from J, with 10 bases in between. From germline, CDR1 is LNHDA and CDR2 SQIVND (reference sequence). The CDR3 nucleotides read TGTGCCAGTAGGCGGACAGACAATGAAAAACTGTTTTTT. Amino acids: CASRRTDNEKLFF.

The V and J genes are TRBV7-8 and TRBJ2-7; D is undetermined. Trimming cost V 4 bases and J 2 bases, with 9 bases left between them. The CDR3 length is 13 residues. In germline, CDR1 is SGHVS, CDR2 FQNEAQ. The CDR3 sequence: CASSYYNTYEQYF. CDR3 DNA sequence: TGTGCCAGCAGCTACTACAACACCTACGAGCAGTACTTC. The full variable domain, with the rest looked up from reference TRBV7-8 and TRBJ2-7, is GAGVSQSPRYKVAKRGQDVALRCDPISGHVSLFWYQQALGQGPEFLTYFQNEAQLDKSGLPSDRFFAERPEGSVSTLKIQRTQQEDSAVYLCASSYYNTYEQYFGPGTRLTVT.

This sequence joins TRBV5-1 and TRBJ2-7; no clear D gene. Germline V CDR1 and CDR2: SGHRS, YFSETQ. Trimming took off 0 bases at V and 4 bases at J, with 23 bases between the two ends. The CDR3 sequence is 18 residues long. The CDR3 here is CASSLGPRVAERTYEQYF. The CDR3 DNA reads TGCGCCAGCAGCTTGGGCCCACGGGTGGCAGAAAGAACTTACGAGCAGTACTTC.

A few counts support this clone. V usage is TRBV10-3 and J usage is TRBJ2-3; 7 bases map to TRBD1. V lost 4 bases, J lost 0 bases, and 10 bases stayed unmatched. Germline V CDR1 and CDR2: ENHRY, SYGVKD. This CDR3 is built from 17 residues. CDR3 DNA: TGTGCCATCAGTGCGTGGGCCGGGACAGAGAGCACAGATACGCAGTATTTT. Protein product: CAISAWAGTESTDTQYF.

J is TRBJ1-1 and V is TRBV28, with 8 bases lining up with TRBD1. Germline V gives CDR1 MDHEN, CDR2 SYDVKM. Unmatched junction bases numbered 13, after V lost 3 bases and J lost 4 bases. CDR3 length: 17 amino acids. CDR3 region: CASSFMETGDLSTEAFF. Here the CDR3 DNA reads TGTGCCAGCAGTTTTATGGAGACAGGGGATTTGAGCACTGAAGCTTTCTTT. Looking up the rest from reference TRBV28 and TRBJ1-1 gives the full variable domain: DVKVTQSSRYLVKRTGEKVFLECVQDMDHENMFWYRQDPGLGLRLIYFSYDVKMKEKGDIPEGYSVSREKKERFSLILESASTNQTSMYLCASSFMETGDLSTEAFFGQGTRLTVV.